This entry features one T cell receptor (beta chain) sequence. The sample is drawn from a study of blood T cell repertoires in COVID-19. Study-level information: The United States, Italy and Spain supplied acute and convalescent COVID-19 samples. In each case, the material was cDNA or gDNA derived from T cells, B-cell-depleted T cells, or PBMCs.

V lost 0 bases and J 2 bases, leaving 9 bases between the germline ends. The CDR3 extends over 15 amino acids. CDR1 is SGHNT and CDR2 is YYREEE in the germline V gene (reference sequence). Authors' analysis steps: Amplification of reference gene primers provided the estimated nucleated cell counts. Using immunoSEQ multiplex PCR, the repertoire was profiled, and TCRdb retains in-frame clones only, with some absent. The V and J calls and clone size are taken from that table; D and trimming were inferred from the DNA. The sample yields around 46,000 clones, around 85% seen once. The chain links TRBV5-4 to TRBJ1-3; D might be TRBD1 (5 bases). Sequences were obtained from peripheral blood. The receptor was derived from a human donor in a cohort sampled during active COVID-19. The CDR3 DNA sequence: TGTGCCAGCAGCTTGGGGTCAGGGACTGGAAACACCATATATTTT. Its protein product is CASSLGSGTGNTIYF.